This is a list of T cell receptor beta chains from one sample in a study of shared T cell receptors in the human thymus. Using immunoSEQ multiplex PCR, the repertoire was profiled, and TCRdb retains in-frame clones only, with some absent. The data contain hundreds of thousands of clones, 80% to 90% of them singletons. This sample also belongs to another study, concerning human thymus T cells.

The sequenced sample was thymocytes. The receptors derive from a girl less than two years old with a congenital heart defect. Both conserved end residues are part of each CDR3. D genes are given only for firm matches. For some rows the clone size is stated as once, few or many, or as a class when expanded; others skip it.

. | TRBJ1-2 | 13 | . | TRBV12-5 | CASGARPPYGYTF | TGTGCTAGTGGTGCCAGGCCACCCTATGGCTACACCTTC
TRBD1 | TRBJ1-1 | 15 | . | TRBV18 | CASSPDRVKATEAFF | TGTGCCAGCTCACCCGACAGGGTGAAGGCCACTGAAGCTTTCTTT
TRBD1 | TRBJ2-1 | 16 | . | TRBV9 | CASSGRDRATAYEQFF | TGTGCCAGCAGCGGCCGGGACAGGGCCACGGCCTATGAGCAGTTCTTC
. | TRBJ1-2 | 15 | few | TRBV11-2 | CASSHPLPTGYGYTF | TGTGCCAGCAGCCATCCTCTACCGACGGGATATGGCTACACCTTC
TRBD1 | TRBJ1-6 | 16 | . | TRBV6-6 | CASSPNLRGLNSPLHF | TGTGCCAGCAGTCCGAACCTTAGGGGGCTAAATTCACCCCTCCACTTT
. | TRBJ2-1 | 14 | once | TRBV5-1 | CASRYLGLTDEQFF | TGCGCCAGCAGGTATCTGGGACTCACTGATGAGCAGTTCTTC
. | TRBJ1-2 | 15 | . | TRBV9 | CASSVDRSQLSGYTF | TGTGCCAGCAGCGTAGATCGGAGCCAGTTATCTGGCTACACCTTC
. | TRBJ2-7 | 15 | . | TRBV6-1 | CASSKIRDASYEQYF | TGTGCCAGCAGTAAAATCAGGGATGCGTCCTACGAGCAGTACTTC
. | TRBJ1-2 | 15 | . | TRBV12-5 | CASGLGGIPFYGYTF | TGTGCTAGTGGTCTCGGAGGGATACCGTTCTATGGCTACACCTTC
TRBD1 | TRBJ2-2 | 17 | . | TRBV5-6 | CASSLDLADRETGELFF | TGTGCCAGCAGCTTGGATTTGGCGGACAGGGAGACCGGGGAGCTGTTTTTT
TRBD2 | TRBJ2-5 | 19 | . | TRBV7-9 | CASSSLPNLGLAGVETQYF | TGTGCCAGCAGCTCGCTCCCAAACCTCGGACTAGCGGGGGTAGAGACCCAGTACTTC
. | TRBJ2-2 | 16 | . | TRBV5-5 | CASHPRDIRNTGELFF | TGTGCCAGCCACCCCCGGGACATTCGGAACACCGGGGAGCTGTTTTTT
. | TRBJ1-5 | 17 | . | TRBV5-6 | CASSLAGQLNSNQPQHF | TGTGCCAGCAGCTTGGCTGGACAGCTTAATAGCAATCAGCCCCAGCATTTT
. | TRBJ2-1 | 12 | once | TRBV2 | CASRVGGNEQFF | TGTGCCAGCAGGGTGGGGGGCAATGAGCAGTTCTTC
TRBD1 | TRBJ1-4 | 14 | . | TRBV7-8 | CASARQGYNEKLFF | TGTGCCAGCGCTCGACAGGGGTATAATGAAAAACTGTTTTTT
TRBD1 | TRBJ2-7 | 13 | . | TRBV5-6 | CASSPDRNYEQYF | TGTGCCAGCAGTCCGGACAGGAACTACGAGCAGTACTTC
. | TRBJ1-3 | 18 | . | TRBV4-3 | CASSQDRPSPNLGNTIYF | TGCGCCAGCAGCCAAGACAGGCCTAGCCCTAACCTGGGAAACACCATATATTTT
. | TRBJ2-7 | 15 | few | TRBV6-1 | CATGIQTGGLHEQYF | TGTGCCACCGGCATCCAGACAGGAGGACTTCACGAGCAGTACTTC
TRBD1 | TRBJ1-2 | 14 | . | TRBV27 | CASSPGTGVYGYTF | TGTGCCAGCAGTCCAGGGACAGGGGTGTATGGCTACACCTTC
TRBD1 | TRBJ2-1 | 16 | . | TRBV19 | CASSPGTGGRWFEQFF | TGTGCCAGTAGTCCCGGGACAGGGGGCCGGTGGTTTGAGCAGTTCTTC
TRBD1 | TRBJ1-2 | 17 | . | TRBV5-8 | CASSFLVGDRTYYGYTF | TGTGCCAGCAGCTTTTTAGTTGGGGACAGGACGTACTATGGCTACACCTTC
TRBD2 | TRBJ2-5 | 15 | . | TRBV7-8 | CASITGLAGEETQYF | TGTGCCAGCATCACGGGACTAGCGGGGGAAGAGACCCAGTACTTC
. | TRBJ2-7 | 11 | . | TRBV6-6 | CASSSPYEQYF | TGTGCCAGCAGTTCTCCCTACGAGCAGTACTTC
. | TRBJ1-1 | 17 | once | TRBV5-1 | CASSWGLTGTPNTEAFF | TGCGCCAGCAGCTGGGGGCTGACAGGTACCCCGAACACTGAAGCTTTCTTT
. | TRBJ2-2 | 14 | . | TRBV28 | CASRCRGNTGELFF | TGTGCCAGCAGGTGCAGGGGTAACACCGGGGAGCTGTTTTTT
TRBD1 | TRBJ1-5 | 17 | . | TRBV19 | CASKKEGTGGLRQPQHF | TGTGCCAGCAAGAAGGAAGGGACAGGGGGTCTTCGGCAGCCCCAGCATTTT
. | TRBJ1-1 | 15 | . | TRBV5-4 | CASSFYGFLNTEAFF | TGTGCCAGCAGCTTTTACGGGTTCTTGAACACTGAAGCTTTCTTT
. | TRBJ1-6 | 13 | . | TRBV6-4 | CASRSRDNSPLHF | TGTGCCAGCAGAAGCAGGGATAATTCACCCCTCCACTTT
TRBD2 | TRBJ2-7 | 16 | once | TRBV28 | CASSFPTSGTTYEQYF | TGTGCCAGCAGTTTCCCTACTAGCGGGACGACATACGAGCAGTACTTC
TRBD1 | TRBJ1-2 | 14 | . | TRBV25-1 | CASSEPDRGYGYTF | TGTGCCAGCAGTGAGCCCGACAGGGGCTATGGCTACACCTTC
TRBD1 | TRBJ2-7 | 15 | . | TRBV9 | CASSIHGTGTYEQYF | TGTGCCAGCAGCATCCACGGGACAGGGACCTACGAGCAGTACTTC
TRBD2 | TRBJ2-3 | 18 | few | TRBV13 | CASSRLSTSGGGPDTQYF | TGTGCCAGCAGCCGTCTATCCACTAGCGGGGGGGGCCCAGATACGCAGTATTTT